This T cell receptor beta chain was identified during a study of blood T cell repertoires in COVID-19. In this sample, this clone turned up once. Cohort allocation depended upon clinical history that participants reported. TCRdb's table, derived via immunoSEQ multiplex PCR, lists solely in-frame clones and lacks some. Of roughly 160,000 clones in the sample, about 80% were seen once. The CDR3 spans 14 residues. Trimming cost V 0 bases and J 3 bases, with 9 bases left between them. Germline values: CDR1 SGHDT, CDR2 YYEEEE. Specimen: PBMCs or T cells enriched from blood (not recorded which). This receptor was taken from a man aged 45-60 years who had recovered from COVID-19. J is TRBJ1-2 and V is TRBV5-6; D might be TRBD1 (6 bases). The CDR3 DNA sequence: TGTGCCAGCAGCTTGGCAGGGGTAGACTATGGCTACACCTTC. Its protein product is CASSLAGVDYGYTF.